A single TCR beta chain is shown here with its context. Its specificity is not known. At one of its ends the junction is not consistent with the germline gene, which may arise from a read error. It was with a sample-barcoded 5' primer and a J-beta primer mix that a second PCR of roughly 7 to 12 cycles was run. MiXCR, applied by TCRdb to the 5' RACE reads, yields one record per CDR3 protein. The table shows hundreds of thousands of distinct CDR3 sequences, with roughly 58% occurring only once. This entry is derived from a study of blood T cells in healthy people across ages. CDR1 is LGHDT, CDR2 YNNKEL, per germline (reference sequence). The CDR3 covers 14 residues. Study results and caveats: CMV infection status of these donors was not known.

This clonotype was obtained from a man in his sixties in good health. The genes are TRBV3-1 and TRBJ2-1, with 8 bases lining up with TRBD2. The source material was blood. CDR3 nucleotide sequence: TGTGCCGGCAGCCAAGAGGGGCCCAAGCGGGGGTTGTTCTTC. This gives the protein CAGSQEGPKRGLFF.